The rows below give T cell receptor beta chains drawn from one sample of a study of cytotoxic CD8 clonotypes in ibrutinib-treated CLL. Assay used: immunoSEQ multiplex PCR; TCRdb lists only in-frame clones, some missing. This table holds around 310,000 clones, 80% found once. The sample in question was PBMCs, obtained before ibrutinib treatment. The source is a human donor with chronic lymphocytic leukemia. The CDR3 runs from the conserved cysteine through the conserved F or W. The D gene is left open where the match is weak. For some rows the clone size is stated as once, few or many, or as a class when expanded; others skip it.

d_call j_call v_call clone_size cdr3_nt cdr3_aa
- TRBJ1-5 TRBV18 - TGTGCCAGCTCACCACAGGGGGACAATCAGCCCCAGCATTTT CASSPQGDNQPQHF
- TRBJ1-2 TRBV5-1 - TGCGCCAGCAGCTTTTCGGACAGAAACTATGGCTACACCTTC CASSFSDRNYGYTF
TRBD2 TRBJ2-7 TRBV18 - TGTGCCAGCTCACCCAGGACTAGCGGGGCCTGGTACGAGCAGTACTTC CASSPRTSGAWYEQYF
- TRBJ2-3 TRBV5-8 - TGTGCCAGCAGCTTGGGGGAGCCAGATACGCAGTATTTT CASSLGEPDTQYF
- TRBJ1-2 TRBV6-5 - TGTGCCAGCAGTTACTCGACTTGGTCGCGAAGTGGCTACACCTTC CASSYSTWSRSGYTF
- TRBJ2-7 TRBV30 - TGTGCCTGGAATAAGGTATACGAGCAGTACTTC CAWNKVYEQYF
- TRBJ2-1 TRBV6-5 few TGTGCCAGCAGGACGCTAGGGATTCCGCGCAATGAGCAGTTCTTC CASRTLGIPRNEQFF
- TRBJ2-7 TRBV2 - TGTGCCATCCAAAAGAGCTCCTACGAGCAGTACTTC CAIQKSSYEQYF
- TRBJ2-1 TRBV29-1 - TGCAGCGTTGAATTCGCGGTTCACTCCTACAATGAGCAGTTCTTC CSVEFAVHSYNEQFF
TRBD2 TRBJ2-1 TRBV7-2 few TGTGCCAGCAGATATCGACTAGCAGGAAATGAGCAGTTCTTC CASRYRLAGNEQFF
TRBD2 TRBJ2-7 TRBV7-3 - TGTGCCAGCAGCTTTCGGACTAGCTCCGAGCAGTACTTC CASSFRTSSEQYF
- TRBJ2-7 TRBV9 - TGTGCCAGCAGCGTAGTCTCAGGCAGGGAGCAGTACTTC CASSVVSGREQYF
TRBD2 TRBJ2-7 TRBV29-1 - TGCAGCGTCGGGACTAGCGGGACAGGTACCGAGCAGTACTTC CSVGTSGTGTEQYF
TRBD1 TRBJ1-2 TRBV28 - TGTGCCAGCAGGGGGGACAGGGCCTATGGCTACACCTTC CASRGDRAYGYTF
- TRBJ2-7 TRBV6-5 - TGTGCCAGCAGCCCTCCCGGGGCATACCCCTACGAGCAGTACTTC CASSPPGAYPYEQYF
TRBD1 TRBJ1-3 TRBV6-5 - TGTGCCTCGCGACAGGGGAGCTACTCTGGAAACACCATATATTTT CASRQGSYSGNTIYF
- TRBJ2-1 TRBV28 - TGTGCCAGCAGTTTGTTCTCGGAGCAGTTCTTC CASSLFSEQFF
- TRBJ2-1 TRBV4-2 - TGTGCCAGCAGCCAAGGAGATTTTTTCAATGAGCAGTTCTTC CASSQGDFFNEQFF
TRBD2 TRBJ2-7 TRBV19 - TGTGCCAGTGGGACTAGCGGGACTGGGGAGCAGTACTTC CASGTSGTGEQYF
TRBD2 TRBJ2-3 TRBV10-3 - TGTGCCATCAGTGTCAGTAGCGGGGACACGCAGTATTTT CAISVSSGDTQYF
- TRBJ2-1 TRBV10-2 - TGCGCCAGCGGCTCACTGGGCTACAATGAGCAGTTCTTC CASGSLGYNEQFF
TRBD1 TRBJ1-2 TRBV19 - TGTGCCAGTAGTCGCAGACAGGGGGGCTATGGCTACACCTTC CASSRRQGGYGYTF
- TRBJ1-1 TRBV7-2 - TGTGCCAGCAGCTTAGCCAGGGCGGAGGCTTTCTTT CASSLARAEAFF
- TRBJ1-1 TRBV5-1 few TGCGCCAGCAGCCGGCCAGGGGCTGACGCTTTCTTT CASSRPGADAFF
- TRBJ2-7 TRBV19 few TGTGCCAGTAGTATTGATGCGGGTACGACCTACGAGCAGTACTTC CASSIDAGTTYEQYF
- TRBJ2-7 TRBV7-6 - TGTGCCAGCAGCTTAGCCGGGAACGGCCTCGAGCAGTACTTC CASSLAGNGLEQYF
TRBD1 TRBJ1-2 TRBV6-5 - TGTGCCAGCAGCCCCGGGACAGGACGCAGCTATGGCTACACCTTC CASSPGTGRSYGYTF
- TRBJ2-1 TRBV9 - TGTGCCAGCAGCGTAGGTTCCCCTCCCTACAATGAGCAGTTCTTC CASSVGSPPYNEQFF
TRBD1 TRBJ2-1 TRBV5-6 few TGTGCCAGCCGTGCCCGGGACAGGGGCTACAATGAGCAGTTCTTC CASRARDRGYNEQFF
TRBD2 TRBJ2-3 TRBV5-1 once TGCGCCAGCAGCCCTCGACTAGCGGGAGTTACAGATACGCAGTATTTT CASSPRLAGVTDTQYF
- TRBJ2-5 TRBV9 - TGTGCCAGCAGCGATTGGGGAAAAGAGACCCAGTACTTC CASSDWGKETQYF
TRBD2 TRBJ2-1 TRBV5-1 - TGCGCCAGCAGCCGGACTAGCGGGGGATCCTACAATGAGCAGTTCTTC CASSRTSGGSYNEQFF
- TRBJ2-3 TRBV6-1 - TGTGCCAGCAGTGAAAGGAGGGGGCCAGATACGCAGTATTTT CASSERRGPDTQYF
TRBD1 TRBJ2-7 TRBV7-9 - TGTGCCAGCAGCCCCCCGGGACAGAGGTACTACGAGCAGTACTTC CASSPPGQRYYEQYF
- TRBJ2-1 TRBV29-1 once TGCAGCGGGGGAAGGGACATCTACAATGAGCAGTTCTTC CSGGRDIYNEQFF
- TRBJ1-3 TRBV30 - TGTGCCTGGAGTGGGGCCTTGACGAGCTCTGGAAACACCATATATTTT CAWSGALTSSGNTIYF
- TRBJ2-2 TRBV5-1 few TGCGCCAGCAGCTTGTCACCGTTTGGGGAGCTGTTTTTT CASSLSPFGELFF
- TRBJ2-7 TRBV13 - TGTGCCAGCAGCCGCCGGGATCGCTACGAGCAGTACTTC CASSRRDRYEQYF
TRBD2 TRBJ2-1 TRBV7-2 once TGTGCCAGCAGCTTCCTAGCGGGACCCTACAATGAGCAGTTCTTC CASSFLAGPYNEQFF
- TRBJ1-5 TRBV2 - TGTGCCAGCAGTGAGGAGAGTTATCAGCCCCAGCATTTT CASSEESYQPQHF
- TRBJ1-1 TRBV5-4 - TGTGCCAGCAGCTCTGTACTGAACACTGAAGCTTTCTTT CASSSVLNTEAFF
- TRBJ2-5 TRBV5-1 - TGCGCCAGCAGCTTGATGGGCGTTGGAGAGACCCAGTACTTC CASSLMGVGETQYF
- TRBJ2-7 TRBV19 - TGTGCCAGTAGTATACGGGACGGCGGTTACGAGCAGTACTTC CASSIRDGGYEQYF
TRBD1 TRBJ2-1 TRBV27 - TGTGCCAGCAGTTTTTTTGGGGGGACAGGGGCCTACAATGAGCAGTTCTTC CASSFFGGTGAYNEQFF
- TRBJ2-7 TRBV7-9 - TGTGCCAGCAGCTTCGGCGCGGGTTCTTTTTACGAGCAGTACTTC CASSFGAGSFYEQYF